This T cell receptor beta chain was observed in a study of blood T cell repertoires in COVID-19. Study information: Donors in the United States, Italy and Spain gave samples during acute or convalescent COVID-19.

The CDR3 is made up of 16 amino acids. Under the authors' procedure: Amplification with reference gene primers provided the estimates of nucleated cell counts. Produced via immunoSEQ multiplex PCR; TCRdb's table is partial and in-frame only. The V and J calls and clone size are taken from that table; D and trimming were inferred from the DNA. The sample lists over 150,000 clones; 70% to 85% were seen once. Sequencing was performed on peripheral blood. The receptor comes from a human donor in a cohort sampled during active COVID-19. The chain uses TRBV21-1 and TRBJ2-1; no DNA check was done on the table's D call, TRBD2. TRBV21-1 is annotated as a pseudogene. CDR3 amino acids: CASSKGLGSSYNEQFF. CDR3 coding DNA: TGTGCCAGCAGCAAAGGGCTAGGAAGCTCCTACAATGAGCAGTTCTTC.